These T cell receptor beta chains were read from a single sample in a study of identical twins. Each CDR3 protein gets one entry after TCRdb re-called the 5' RACE reads with MiXCR. The sample lists 350,000 to 450,000 distinct CDR3 sequences; roughly 20% were seen once. Specimen: naive T cells sorted from blood. These receptors were obtained from a man between 50 and 59 years old in good health. The CDR3 runs from the conserved cysteine through the conserved F or W. Each record gives: J gene, D gene, clone size, V gene, CDR3 protein, CDR3 DNA. A D gene is named only where the DNA matches it firmly. Not all rows give a size; the values are once, few, many and, for expanded clones, a class.

j_gene: TRBJ2-7
d_gene: .
abundance: .
v_gene: TRBV5-4
CDR3aa: CASSRQDPSYEQYF
CDR3nt: TGTGCCAGCAGCCGACAGGATCCCTCCTACGAGCAGTACTTC

j_gene: TRBJ1-4
d_gene: .
abundance: many
v_gene: TRBV5-1
CDR3aa: CASSLEFTVRELFF
CDR3nt: TGCGCCAGCAGCTTGGAATTTACGGTTCGGGAACTGTTTTTT

j_gene: TRBJ1-1
d_gene: .
abundance: many
v_gene: TRBV12-3/TRBV12-4
CDR3aa: CASSFSGSRNTEAFF
CDR3nt: TGTGCCAGCAGTTTCTCAGGGAGCAGGAACACTGAAGCTTTCTTT

j_gene: TRBJ1-3
d_gene: .
abundance: many
v_gene: TRBV4-2
CDR3aa: CASSQDGVAGNGNTIYF
CDR3nt: TGTGCCAGCAGCCAAGACGGGGTGGCGGGGAACGGAAACACCATATATTTT

j_gene: TRBJ2-3
d_gene: TRBD2
abundance: .
v_gene: TRBV10-3
CDR3aa: CAISQGLAGDTDTQYF
CDR3nt: TGTGCCATCAGCCAGGGACTAGCGGGGGACACAGATACGCAGTATTTT

j_gene: TRBJ2-7
d_gene: TRBD2
abundance: many
v_gene: TRBV20-1
CDR3aa: CSAEIGAGGSYEQYF
CDR3nt: TGCAGTGCTGAGATCGGAGCGGGAGGATCCTACGAGCAGTACTTC

j_gene: TRBJ2-2
d_gene: .
abundance: many
v_gene: TRBV5-1
CDR3aa: CASSRRLHRGTGELFF
CDR3nt: TGCGCCAGCAGCCGGCGGCTGCACCGCGGAACCGGGGAGCTGTTTTTT

j_gene: TRBJ2-5
d_gene: .
abundance: .
v_gene: TRBV6-1
CDR3aa: CASSGTRPLKYQETQYF
CDR3nt: TGTGCCAGCAGTGGAACACGACCCTTAAAGTACCAAGAGACCCAGTACTTC

j_gene: TRBJ1-3
d_gene: .
abundance: few
v_gene: TRBV7-2
CDR3aa: CASSELPEAAGNTIYF
CDR3nt: TGTGCCAGCAGCGAGCTCCCCGAGGCAGCGGGAAACACCATATATTTT

j_gene: TRBJ2-2
d_gene: TRBD1
abundance: once
v_gene: TRBV5-6
CDR3aa: CASSWRTGMNTGELFF
CDR3nt: TGTGCCAGCAGCTGGAGGACAGGAATGAACACCGGGGAGCTGTTTTTT

j_gene: TRBJ2-3
d_gene: .
abundance: many
v_gene: TRBV28
CDR3aa: CASSLSGWGADTQYF
CDR3nt: TGTGCCAGCAGTTTATCTGGCTGGGGGGCAGATACGCAGTATTTT

j_gene: TRBJ2-7
d_gene: .
abundance: many
v_gene: TRBV5-1
CDR3aa: CASSLETLSSYEQYF
CDR3nt: TGCGCCAGCAGCTTGGAGACTCTAAGCTCCTACGAGCAGTACTTC

j_gene: TRBJ2-1
d_gene: .
abundance: many
v_gene: TRBV12-3/TRBV12-4
CDR3aa: CASSLATSQYNEQFF
CDR3nt: TGTGCCAGCAGTTTAGCGACTAGTCAGTACAATGAGCAGTTCTTC

j_gene: TRBJ1-2
d_gene: TRBD1
abundance: few
v_gene: TRBV15
CDR3aa: CATSRDLKPGQGRVYGYTF
CDR3nt: TGTGCCACCAGCAGAGATCTGAAACCGGGACAGGGACGTGTCTATGGCTACACCTTC

j_gene: TRBJ2-1
d_gene: TRBD2
abundance: .
v_gene: TRBV5-1
CDR3aa: CASSLTSGGRWNEQFF
CDR3nt: TGCGCCAGCAGCTTAACTAGCGGGGGGCGGTGGAATGAGCAGTTCTTC

j_gene: TRBJ1-4
d_gene: TRBD1
abundance: .
v_gene: TRBV29-1
CDR3aa: CSVGMTGVNEKLFF
CDR3nt: TGCAGCGTTGGGATGACAGGGGTAAATGAAAAACTGTTTTTT

j_gene: TRBJ1-3
d_gene: .
abundance: many
v_gene: TRBV9
CDR3aa: CASGLSLFGGNTIYF
CDR3nt: TGTGCCAGCGGCCTTTCCCTGTTCGGGGGAAACACCATATATTTT

j_gene: TRBJ1-2
d_gene: TRBD1
abundance: .
v_gene: TRBV29-1
CDR3aa: CSVAEGQGAYGYTF
CDR3nt: TGCAGCGTGGCAGAGGGACAGGGGGCCTATGGCTACACCTTC

j_gene: TRBJ2-7
d_gene: TRBD1
abundance: few
v_gene: TRBV15
CDR3aa: CATSRTGVTNEQYF
CDR3nt: TGTGCCACCAGCAGGACAGGGGTCACTAACGAGCAGTACTTC

j_gene: TRBJ1-1
d_gene: TRBD1
abundance: .
v_gene: TRBV5-1
CDR3aa: CASSFQTGTGAEAFF
CDR3nt: TGCGCCAGCAGCTTCCAAACCGGGACAGGGGCTGAAGCCTTCTTT